This T cell receptor (beta chain) was sequenced during a study of T cell clones after liver transplantation. The length of the CDR3 is 15 residues. V was shortened by 4 bases and J by 2 bases, with 18 bases between the two germline ends. Looked up from germline, CDR1 is SQVTM and CDR2 is ANQGSEA. Clones were read by immunoSEQ multiplex PCR, and TCRdb kept only the in-frame ones, dropping some. The table lists 25,000 to 35,000 clones, 90% to 95% of them singletons, with about 25% in the top ten. This sequence originates from a human patient who received a liver transplant. Some T cells may have come from the graft donor. The genes are TRBV29-1 and TRBJ2-7, with D possibly matching TRBD2 (6 bases). The sequences come from CD8+ T cells from blood, collected 12 months after liver transplant. CDR3 residues: CSVVDLVADTYEQYF. The CDR3 region has the DNA TGCAGCGTTGTCGATCTGGTAGCGGATACCTACGAGCAGTACTTC.